What follows are 21 T cell receptor beta chains derived from one specimen sequenced in a study of graft-versus-host responses after intestinal transplantation. Libraries were prepared by immunoSEQ multiplex PCR; TCRdb keeps only in-frame clonotypes and omits some of them. The sample yields about 10,000 clones, 90% to 95% seen once. The sample here was PBMCs, taken 40 to 45 days after intestinal transplantation. These receptors were taken from a human patient who received an intestinal transplant, so some T cells may come from the graft donor.

Note on this clone: The junction departs from the called germline gene at one end, perhaps through a read error. This CDR3 is also generated by other DNA sequences in the sample. The rearrangement links TRBV6-1 to TRBJ1-1, with a weak D call TRBD1 (6 bases). This CDR3 comprises 14 residues. The germline V gene has CDR1 MNHNS and CDR2 SASEGT. CDR3 DNA sequence: TGTGCCAGCATCCCCCGGGGGGCGAACACTGAAGCTTTCTTC. This gives the protein CASIPRGANTEAFF.

The rearrangement joins TRBV18 to TRBJ1-2; TRBD1 matches 7 bases. This CDR3 comprises 14 residues. CDR1 is KGHSH and CDR2 is LQKENI in the germline V gene. V gave up 6 bases and J gave up 2 bases; unmatched junction bases: 6. For the CDR3, the DNA is TGTGCCAGCTCCCCAGGAGGGGGCAACTATGGCTACACCTTC. Amino acid sequence: CASSPGGGNYGYTF.

The rearrangement uses TRBV4-2 and TRBJ2-2; tentative D call: TRBD1 (6 bases). CDR3 size: 14 residues. The ends were cut back, 5 bases at V and 7 bases at J, with 14 bases in the middle. Germline CDR1 and CDR2: LGHNA and YNFKEQ. The CDR3 DNA reads TGTGCCAGCAGCGTGCCAGGGGTTGACGGGGAGCTGTTTTTT. Its translation: CASSVPGVDGELFF.

CDR3 nucleotides: TGTGCCACCAGCAGTACAGGGATGGGATCCGGGGAGCTGTTTTTT. Its translation is CATSSTGMGSGELFF. This chain links TRBV15 with TRBJ2-2; possibly TRBD1 for D (6 bases). Germline lookup yields CDR1 LNHNV and CDR2 YYDKDF (reference sequence). The CDR3 extends over 15 amino acids. Trimming pared 3 bases from V and 6 bases from J, leaving 14 bases between.

The chain links TRBV2 to TRBJ1-3, with D unresolved. The germline V and J ends were trimmed by 6 bases and 2 bases, with 20 bases remaining between them. Germline loops: CDR1 SNHLY, CDR2 FYNNEI. This CDR3 contains 17 residues. Here the CDR3 DNA reads TGTGCCAGCAGGCCGGGGTGGGTGTATGGGACTGGAAACACCATATATTTT. Its protein is CASRPGWVYGTGNTIYF.

In this sample, this clone turned up a few times. This chain connects TRBV6-5 to TRBJ1-2, with TRBD1 matching 7 bases. V was clipped by 0 bases and J by 6 bases; unmatched bases: 7. This CDR3 has 15 amino acids. Germline assignment: CDR1 MNHEY and CDR2 SVGAGI. CDR3 in DNA: TGTGCCAGCAGTTACTCGATGGGACAGCTCCATGGCTACACCTTC. It encodes CASSYSMGQLHGYTF.

V gene TRBV11-2 combines with J gene TRBJ1-2; D is unclear. V dropped 1 base and J dropped 4 bases, with 7 bases sitting between them. The CDR3 length is 13 residues. Germline CDR1 is SGHAT and CDR2 is FQNNGV. The CDR3 spells CASSLAGLYGYTF. In DNA, the CDR3 is TGTGCCAGCAGCTTAGCGGGTCTCTATGGCTACACCTTC.

The gene calls are TRBV7-3 and TRBJ2-7; no definite D call. The CDR3 length is 10 residues. CDR1 SGHTA and CDR2 FQGTGA come from the germline V gene. V shed 8 bases and J shed 4 bases, with 6 bases lying between them. The CDR3 is CASLSYEQYF. Written as DNA, the CDR3 is TGTGCCAGCCTATCTTACGAGCAGTACTTC.

The chain combines TRBV11-2 with TRBJ2-2; D gene uncertain. The CDR3 has 12 amino acids. CDR1 SGHAT and CDR2 FQNNGV come from the germline V gene. The V gene lost 5 bases and the J gene lost 6 bases, with 7 bases spanning the gap. This CDR3 is CASSGVAGELFF. CDR3 sequence (DNA): TGTGCCAGCAGCGGGGTGGCCGGGGAGCTGTTTTTT. The full variable domain, completed using reference TRBV11-2 and TRBJ2-2, is EAGVAQSPRYKIIEKRQSVAFWCNPISGHATLYWYQQILGQGPKLLIQFQNNGVVDDSQLPKDRFSAERLKGVDSTLKIQPAKLEDSAVYLCASSGVAGELFFGEGSRLTVL.

This sequence joins TRBV23-1 and TRBJ1-3; 7 bases fit TRBD1. TRBV23-1 is flagged as an ORF with uncertain function. Losses at the gene ends were 11 bases for V and 4 bases for J; bases not matched to a gene: 17. The CDR3 runs 16 residues. In nucleotides, the CDR3 is TGCGCCCCAAGGGATCACAGGGGCCGGTGGGGAAACACCATATATTTT. Amino acid sequence: CAPRDHRGRWGNTIYF.

This clone was counted a single time. The V gene is TRBV9, the J gene TRBJ1-2, with a tentative D call TRBD1 (6 bases). This CDR3 is built from 15 residues. The ends were cut back, 0 bases at V and 4 bases at J, with 13 bases in the middle. CDR1 SGDLS and CDR2 YYNGEE come from the germline V gene. CDR3 amino acids: CASSVGRGTSYGYTF. The CDR3 DNA sequence: TGTGCCAGCAGCGTAGGAAGGGGGACCTCCTATGGCTACACCTTC.

The genes are TRBV13 and TRBJ2-3; the match to TRBD2 covers 13 bases. The J segment lost 0 bases and the V segment lost 4 bases, leaving 4 bases of the junction unmatched. The CDR3 has 17 residues. Germline V CDR1 and CDR2: PRHDT, FYEKMQ (reference sequence). The CDR3 region has the DNA TGTGCCAGCAGCTCCGGGACTAGCGGGGTGAGCACAGATACGCAGTATTTT. Amino acids: CASSSGTSGVSTDTQYF.

The chain is built from TRBV7-9 and TRBJ1-1, with a weak D call TRBD1 (5 bases). This CDR3 has 13 amino acids. Deletions cut 5 bases from V and 6 bases from J, with 13 bases between. Germline V gene lookup returns CDR1 SEHNR and CDR2 FQNEAQ (reference sequence). Here the CDR3 reads CASSPPDRPEAFF. CDR3 in DNA: TGTGCCAGCAGCCCGCCCGACAGACCTGAAGCTTTCTTT. The whole variable domain, remainder taken from reference TRBV7-9 and TRBJ1-1, is DTGVSQNPRHKITKRGQNVTFRCDPISEHNRLYWYRQTLGQGPEFLTYFQNEAQLEKSRLLSDRFSAERPKGSFSTLEIQRTEQGDSAMYLCASSPPDRPEAFFGQGTRLTVV.

This rearrangement joins TRBV9 to TRBJ1-3, with no clear D. Germline V CDR1 and CDR2: SGDLS, YYNGEE. The V gene lost 2 bases and the J gene lost 0 bases, with 6 bases spanning the gap. The CDR3 runs 14 residues. The CDR3 spells CASSVEYSGNTIYF. The CDR3 nucleotides read TGTGCCAGCAGCGTGGAGTACTCTGGAAACACCATATATTTT.

The rearrangement uses TRBV5-1 and TRBJ1-2; D is possibly TRBD1 (6 bases). Germline V gives CDR1 SGHRS, CDR2 YFSETQ. The CDR3 contains 14 residues. V dropped 6 bases and J dropped 4 bases, with 16 bases sitting between them. DNA for the CDR3: TGCGCCAGCACGGAGGACAGCGGGGTCTATGGCTACACCTTC. Protein product: CASTEDSGVYGYTF.

The chain joins TRBV6-5 to TRBJ2-5, with D maybe TRBD1 (5 bases). The germline V gene has CDR1 MNHEY and CDR2 SVGAGI. Trimming pared 2 bases from V and 1 base from J, leaving 11 bases between. This CDR3 region has 15 residues. The CDR3 protein is CASSYGQGSQETQYF. The CDR3 DNA is TGTGCCAGCAGTTACGGACAAGGATCCCAAGAGACCCAGTACTTC.

The gene calls are TRBV5-5 and TRBJ1-6; D gene ambiguous. Germline lookup yields CDR1 SGHKS and CDR2 YYEKEE (reference sequence). Trimming removed 4 bases at V and 10 bases at J, with 15 bases between. The CDR3 consists of 14 residues. Here the CDR3 DNA reads TGTGCCAGCAGCCCCGCCCGGGTGCGCTCACCCCTCCACTTT. Protein product: CASSPARVRSPLHF.

CDR3 in amino acids: CASSPRSSLGNEQFF. The DNA for the CDR3 is TGTGCCAGCAGCCCCCGGAGCAGCCTAGGGAATGAGCAGTTCTTC. The chain links TRBV7-2 to TRBJ2-1; D call uncertain. Trimming pared 5 bases from V and 7 bases from J, leaving 18 bases between. The CDR3 loop spans 15 amino acids. Germline V gene sequence: CDR1 SGHTA, CDR2 FQGNSA.

This clone showed up just once. This chain links TRBV6-5 with TRBJ2-1; D unresolved. Trimming left V 4 bases short and J 0 bases short, with 7 bases between. Germline-derived CDR1 and CDR2 are MNHEY and SVGAGI. This CDR3 has 14 amino acids. The CDR3 DNA sequence: TGTGCCAGCAGTTCTTTCGGCTCCTACAATGAGCAGTTCTTC. Its protein is CASSSFGSYNEQFF.

The chain recombines TRBV21-1 with TRBJ1-1. TRBV21-1 is designated a pseudogene. This CDR3 region has 17 residues. CDR3 residues: CASSKAPHGGPNTEAFF. In DNA form, the CDR3 reads TGTGCCAGCAGCAAAGCACCCCACGGGGGCCCCAACACTGAAGCTTTCTTT.

This rearrangement joins TRBV20-1 to TRBJ2-5; no clear D. The germline V gene encodes CDR1 DFQATT and CDR2 SNEGSKA (reference sequence). Trimming left V 5 bases short and J 3 bases short, with 7 bases between. This CDR3 is built from 11 residues. CDR3 residues: CSARHKETQYF. Here the CDR3 DNA reads TGCAGTGCTCGGCACAAAGAGACCCAGTACTTC.